A selection of T cell receptor beta chains follows, all from one sample in a study of T cell responses to AZD1222 COVID-19 vaccine. Assay: immunoSEQ multiplex PCR; the TCRdb copy retains only in-frame clones and omits some. The data show roughly 150,000 clones, 85% to 95% seen once. The source material was peripheral blood, sampled on day 0 of AZD1222 vaccination. The source is an adult in good health. Each CDR3 is given with its conserved first and last residue. D genes are given only for firm matches. The size field is filled for only some rows; it gives once, few, many or a size class.

DNA	CDR3	J	size	V	D
TGTGCCTGGAGTGCCTGGAGTACCACCGGGGAGCTGTTTTTT	CAWSAWSTTGELFF	TRBJ2-2	once	TRBV30	.
TGTGCCAGCAGTTTAACCCACCTACTTATAGACACTGAAGCTTTCTTT	CASSLTHLLIDTEAFF	TRBJ1-1	.	TRBV27	.
TGCGCCAGCAGCTTGGGGGCGGGGGCAGATACGCAGTATTTT	CASSLGAGADTQYF	TRBJ2-3	.	TRBV5-1	TRBD2
TGTGCCAGCAGCCCCCAGGGGGGTGGTGGCTACACCTTC	CASSPQGGGGYTF	TRBJ1-2	.	TRBV3-1/TRBV3-2	TRBD1
TGTGCCAGCAGCTTAGGCAGCGGGATAAACACCGGGGAGCTGTTTTTT	CASSLGSGINTGELFF	TRBJ2-2	.	TRBV7-3	TRBD2
TGCGCCAGCAGCTTGGAGGGGGGACTAGGCCAGCCCCAGCATTTT	CASSLEGGLGQPQHF	TRBJ1-5	.	TRBV5-1	.
TGTGCCAGCACCGGACAGGTTTTCTCCTACGAGCAGTACTTC	CASTGQVFSYEQYF	TRBJ2-7	.	TRBV28	TRBD1
TGCGCCAGCAGCTTGGGAGGGACAGGGGTCTACGAGCAGTACTTC	CASSLGGTGVYEQYF	TRBJ2-7	.	TRBV5-1	TRBD1
TGCGCCAGCAGCGGGATCCCAAGCCCGGGCGGCAATGAGCAGTTCTTC	CASSGIPSPGGNEQFF	TRBJ2-1	.	TRBV5-1	.
TGTGCCAGCAGTTTTGGACAGGGATTAGATGAAAAACTGTTTTTT	CASSFGQGLDEKLFF	TRBJ1-4	.	TRBV11-2	TRBD1
TGTGCCAGCAACCCGGCGGGGCGGGGCGACACTGAAGCTTTCTTT	CASNPAGRGDTEAFF	TRBJ1-1	once	TRBV7-9	.
TGTGCCACCCGGGACTCCTACAATGAGCAGTTCTTC	CATRDSYNEQFF	TRBJ2-1	once	TRBV10-3	.
TGCGCCAGCAGCTTGGTGGCAGGGGGCAACTATGGCTACACCTTC	CASSLVAGGNYGYTF	TRBJ1-2	.	TRBV5-1	TRBD1
TGTGCCAGCAGTGGGTTCGGGGAAGACAGGGTTCGATATCAGCCCCAGCATTTT	CASSGFGEDRVRYQPQHF	TRBJ1-5	.	TRBV6-1	TRBD1
TGTGCCAGCGGTAACCGGGATGGCGGGGGGGAAAACACCGGGGAGCTGTTTTTT	CASGNRDGGGENTGELFF	TRBJ2-2	.	TRBV11-2	TRBD2
TGTGCCAGCAGCTCCCAGGAGGGAACTGAAGCTTTCTTT	CASSSQEGTEAFF	TRBJ1-1	.	TRBV7-3	.
TGTGCCATCCAGGAGAACACTGAAGCTTTCTTT	CAIQENTEAFF	TRBJ1-1	.	TRBV10-3	.
TGTGCCAGTAGTACCTGGGGGACAGGGATCGACAATGAGCAGTTCTTC	CASSTWGTGIDNEQFF	TRBJ2-1	few	TRBV19	TRBD1
TGTGCCAGCAGTTTGTTTAACTATGGCTACACCTTC	CASSLFNYGYTF	TRBJ1-2	few	TRBV28	.
TGTGCCAGCAGCTTCCTGCCCGCTGCTAGGGGTGGGAACTATGGCTACACCTTC	CASSFLPAARGGNYGYTF	TRBJ1-2	.	TRBV7-9	.
TGTGCCTGGAACGTAGGAGCCTTTGAAGCTTTCTTT	CAWNVGAFEAFF	TRBJ1-1	.	TRBV30	.
TGTGCCAGCAGTGAAAGATTCTCGGGGGGGCAGCCCCAGCATTTT	CASSERFSGGQPQHF	TRBJ1-5	.	TRBV2	.
TGTGCCAGCAGTGGCAGACAGGATTCCTACGAGCAGTACTTC	CASSGRQDSYEQYF	TRBJ2-7	.	TRBV6-2/TRBV6-3	.
TGTGCCAGCAGGCCGACAGGGGGATCCTACGAGCAGTACTTC	CASRPTGGSYEQYF	TRBJ2-7	.	TRBV6-5	TRBD1
TGTGCCAGCAGTTTACTTAGCGGTTGTCCCCTCTTT	CASSLLSGCPLF	TRBJ1-1	once	TRBV12-3/TRBV12-4	.
TGTGCCAGCAGCCCGCGACAGGGGGACGAGCAGTACTTC	CASSPRQGDEQYF	TRBJ2-7	.	TRBV7-8	TRBD1
TGTGCCAGTCAGGGGGCGCAAGGAAACACCATATATTTT	CASQGAQGNTIYF	TRBJ1-3	.	TRBV12-3/TRBV12-4	TRBD1
TGTGCCTGGAGTGGTAATTTCAATCAGCCCCAGCATTTT	CAWSGNFNQPQHF	TRBJ1-5	.	TRBV30	.
TGTGCTAGTGGTTTGGTAGTAGGCGATAATTCACCCCTCCACTTT	CASGLVVGDNSPLHF	TRBJ1-6	few	TRBV12-5	.
TGCGCCAGCAGCTCAGGGGGAACATTCGGGAGCACTGAAGCTTTCTTT	CASSSGGTFGSTEAFF	TRBJ1-1	.	TRBV5-1	TRBD1
TGTGCCAGCATCCCAGGGTTAGCCAAAAACATTCAGTACTTC	CASIPGLAKNIQYF	TRBJ2-4	.	TRBV6-6	.
TGTGCCAGCAGTTTAACCCTGGAGACCCAGTACTTC	CASSLTLETQYF	TRBJ2-5	few	TRBV12-3/TRBV12-4	.
TGTGCCAGTAGTAACTTACAGGGTTCCGAGCAGTACTTC	CASSNLQGSEQYF	TRBJ2-7	once	TRBV19	.
TGTGCCAGCAGCAGGGGGACTGAAGCTTTCTTT	CASSRGTEAFF	TRBJ1-1	.	TRBV25-1	TRBD1
TGTGCCAGCACCAGGCCCGGGACAGGGGCGGAGGGCTACACCTTC	CASTRPGTGAEGYTF	TRBJ1-2	.	TRBV6-6	TRBD1
TGCAGCGTTCGCCCGGGATTTGATAACGAGCAGTACTTC	CSVRPGFDNEQYF	TRBJ2-7	.	TRBV29-1	.
TGTGCCAGTAGTATAGGAGGGAGTAAAAACATTCAGTACTTC	CASSIGGSKNIQYF	TRBJ2-4	.	TRBV19	.
TGTGCCAGTAGTCCGGACAGGAGCTACGAGCAGTACTTC	CASSPDRSYEQYF	TRBJ2-7	.	TRBV19	TRBD1
TGTGCCAGCAGTGAAGGATACAACACTGAAGCTTTCTTT	CASSEGYNTEAFF	TRBJ1-1	.	TRBV2	.
TGTGCCAGCAGCTTAATTTGTGGAGCGGAGGCCTACGAGCAGTACTTC	CASSLICGAEAYEQYF	TRBJ2-7	.	TRBV7-3	.
TGTGCCAGCAGCCGGGCCTTTACAGCTACCACTGAAGCTTTCTTT	CASSRAFTATTEAFF	TRBJ1-1	.	TRBV11-2	.
TGTGCCAGTAGGGGTAGCAACTATGGCTACACCTTC	CASRGSNYGYTF	TRBJ1-2	.	TRBV19	.
TGTGCCAGTAAAGAGGGAGTCGGCACTGAAGCTTTCTTT	CASKEGVGTEAFF	TRBJ1-1	.	TRBV19	.
TGTGCCAGCAGCTATAGACAGGGCCGAACTAGCACAGATACGCAGTATTTT	CASSYRQGRTSTDTQYF	TRBJ2-3	.	TRBV11-2	TRBD1
TGCGCCAGCAGCTTTGGAGGCGGGGGTATGACAGATACGCAGTATTTT	CASSFGGGGMTDTQYF	TRBJ2-3	.	TRBV5-1	TRBD2
TGTGCCAGCTCCCCGACAGGGGTCGAGCAGTACTTC	CASSPTGVEQYF	TRBJ2-7	.	TRBV18	TRBD1
TGTGCCAGCAGTTTATCGGACGGTAACTCTGGAAACACCATATATTTT	CASSLSDGNSGNTIYF	TRBJ1-3	.	TRBV28	.
TGTGCCAGCAGTCTTTACAGACAGTTGTACACTGAAGCTTTCTTT	CASSLYRQLYTEAFF	TRBJ1-1	once	TRBV27	.
TGTGCCAGCAGTGAAACCAAAGGACAGAGGAGGCACACCTTC	CASSETKGQRRHTF	TRBJ1-2	.	TRBV2	.
TGTGCCAGCAGTGGACTCCCTGGTAATCAGCCCCAGCATTTT	CASSGLPGNQPQHF	TRBJ1-5	.	TRBV2	.
TGTGCCAGCAGCTCGACTGGGGAGCTGTTTTTT	CASSSTGELFF	TRBJ2-2	.	TRBV7-9	.
TGTGCCAGCAGCTTAGGTCTAGCGGGGTACACCTACGAGCAGTACTTC	CASSLGLAGYTYEQYF	TRBJ2-7	.	TRBV7-2	TRBD2
TGTGCTAGCAGCCCCCCCGGACAGGGAATGGCACCCCTCCACTTT	CASSPPGQGMAPLHF	TRBJ1-6	.	TRBV7-7	TRBD1
TGTGCCAGCAGCCGGGGCAATCAGCCCCAGCATTTT	CASSRGNQPQHF	TRBJ1-5	.	TRBV3-1/TRBV3-2	.
TGTGCCAGCAGCTTATCGGCAGGGCTGAACTATGGCTACACCTTC	CASSLSAGLNYGYTF	TRBJ1-2	.	TRBV7-6	.
TGTGCCAGCGGCGACAGGAACACTGAAGCTTTCTTT	CASGDRNTEAFF	TRBJ1-1	.	TRBV12-3/TRBV12-4	.
TGCGCCAGCAGCACTTGGACGGGGGGCAATGAGCAGTTCTTC	CASSTWTGGNEQFF	TRBJ2-1	.	TRBV5-1	TRBD2
TGCGCCAGCAGTCTTGGAGCAACTAATGAAAAACTGTTTTTT	CASSLGATNEKLFF	TRBJ1-4	once	TRBV5-1	.
TGCGCCAGCAGCTGGGGGGTTAACACTGAAGCTTTCTTT	CASSWGVNTEAFF	TRBJ1-1	.	TRBV5-1	.